One sample yielded the 16 T cell receptor beta chains listed below, sequenced in a study of T cells in Graves' hyperthyroidism and ophthalmopathy. TCR beta CDR3 regions were amplified from RNA transcripts. Researchers ran a first-round RT-PCR on the TCR CDR3 using the HTBI primer set. From the multiplex PCR reads, TCRdb called clonotypes with MiXCR, one entry per CDR3 protein. The table lists a few hundred thousand distinct CDR3 sequences, 20% to 25% of them singletons. The sample was blood. Receptor source: a woman in her sixties or seventies with Graves' ophthalmopathy.

V is TRBV6-2 or TRBV6-3 and J is TRBJ2-7; a weak D match, TRBD2 (6 bases). V shed 1 base and J shed 4 bases, with 11 bases lying between them. Germline-derived CDR1 and CDR2 are MNHEY and SVGEGT. The CDR3 is 14 amino acids. Here the CDR3 reads CASSYLGGQYEQYF. CDR3 DNA: TGTGCCAGCAGTTACTTGGGAGGCCAGTACGAGCAGTACTTC.

The chain couples TRBV4-3 to TRBJ2-7; D remains ambiguous. The germline gives CDR1 LGHNA, CDR2 YSLEER. V was clipped by 0 bases and J by 7 bases, with 16 bases between them. This CDR3 spans 15 amino acids. This CDR3 is CASSQDRWVQSEQYF. The CDR3 DNA sequence: TGCGCCAGCAGCCAAGATCGATGGGTGCAATCAGAGCAGTACTTC.

The table lists this clonotype with a few counts. This rearrangement joins TRBV5-1 to TRBJ1-1; D is undetermined. The germline V gene encodes CDR1 SGHRS and CDR2 YFSETQ. Trimming pared 0 bases from V and 6 bases from J, leaving 9 bases between. The CDR3 is 13 amino acids. The CDR3 sequence is CASSLGGIAEAFF. The CDR3 DNA reads TGCGCCAGCAGCTTGGGAGGGATCGCTGAAGCTTTCTTT. The full variable domain, its missing parts supplied by reference TRBV5-1 and TRBJ1-1, is KAGVTQTPRYLIKTRGQQVTLSCSPISGHRSVSWYQQTPGQGLQFLFEYFSETQRNKGNFPGRFSGRQFSNSRSEMNVSTLELGDSALYLCASSLGGIAEAFFGQGTRLTVV.

This clonotype has more than one count but fewer than ten. The CDR3 sequence is CSVEAWSSVQETQYF. CDR3 in DNA: TGCAGCGTTGAAGCGTGGAGCAGTGTTCAAGAGACCCAGTACTTC. This chain uses TRBV29-1 with TRBJ2-5; D call uncertain. V shed 1 base and J shed 2 bases, with 14 bases lying between them. The CDR3 is made up of 15 amino acids. Germline V gene lookup returns CDR1 SQVTM and CDR2 ANQGSEA.

This rearrangement joins TRBV19 to TRBJ1-5, with D possibly matching TRBD1 (5 bases). V was cut by 7 bases and J by 4 bases, with 11 bases left in between. Germline CDR1 is LNHDA and CDR2 is SQIVND (reference sequence). The CDR3 sequence is 13 residues long. For the CDR3, the DNA is TGTGCCAGTAACAGACCAGGGAATCAGCCCCAGCATTTT. Translating gives CASNRPGNQPQHF.

This clonotype was counted ten times or more. V usage is TRBV5-1 and J usage is TRBJ2-1; the match to TRBD2 covers 8 bases. V was pared by 4 bases and J by 2 bases, with 5 bases of the junction left unmatched. The CDR3 length is 15 residues. The germline V gene has CDR1 SGHRS and CDR2 YFSETQ. The CDR3 spells CASSVTSGPYNEQFF. The CDR3, as DNA: TGCGCCAGCAGCGTAACTAGCGGACCCTACAATGAGCAGTTCTTC.

This chain joins TRBV11-2 and TRBJ1-4; TRBD1 is a possible D gene (6 bases). With 2 bases removed from V and 4 bases from J, the gap between germline ends came to 14 bases. This CDR3 has 16 residues. Germline V gene data show CDR1 as SGHAT and CDR2 as FQNNGV. The CDR3 DNA follows: TGTGCCAGCAGCTTAATGGCAGGGGCCATTAATGAAAAACTGTTTTTT. This sequence encodes CASSLMAGAINEKLFF.

This clonotype was counted between two and nine times. The chain employs TRBV12-3 or TRBV12-4 and TRBJ2-7; D may be TRBD1 or TRBD2 (5 bases each). This CDR3 spans 14 amino acids. V lost 5 bases, J lost 7 bases, and 18 bases lay in between. CDR3 in DNA: TGTGCCAGCAGTCTTGGGGGTATTTCTCGTGAGCAGTACTTC. Translated: CASSLGGISREQYF.

The chain joins TRBV20-1 to TRBJ2-1, with D perhaps matching TRBD1 (6 bases). The germline V gene encodes CDR1 DFQATT and CDR2 SNEGSKA (reference sequence). The CDR3 covers 15 residues. V was cut by 5 bases and J by 1 base, with 15 bases left in between. In nucleotides, the CDR3 is TGCAGTGCTGGGGATGTGGGGGCTTCCTACAATGAGCAGTTCTTC. Translating gives CSAGDVGASYNEQFF.

V gene TRBV20-1 combines with J gene TRBJ2-1; 11 bases agree with TRBD2. The junction had 4 bases not matched to a gene; V was cut back by 1 base and J by 8 bases. This CDR3 comprises 14 residues. Per germline, CDR1 DFQATT and CDR2 SNEGSKA (reference sequence). CDR3 DNA: TGCAGTGCTAGAGGTAGTAGCGGGAGGGATGAGCAGTTCTTC. It specifies CSARGSSGRDEQFF.

The rearrangement joins TRBV6-1 to TRBJ2-7; weak D call: TRBD1 (6 bases). Germline V gives CDR1 MNHNS, CDR2 SASEGT. This CDR3 spans 14 amino acids. With 6 bases removed from V and 5 bases from J, the gap between germline ends came to 17 bases. Written as DNA, the CDR3 is TGTGCCAGCAGACTAAACAGGGACCCCCACGAGCAGTACTTC. It translates to CASRLNRDPHEQYF.

The J gene is TRBJ2-1, the V gene TRBV24-1; 11 positions agree with TRBD2. CDR3 length: 17 residues. Germline CDR1 and CDR2: KGHDR and SFDVKD. With V trimmed by 4 bases and J by 2 bases, 6 bases remained unmatched. The CDR3: CATSDPGLADAYNEQFF. In DNA form, the CDR3 reads TGTGCCACCAGTGACCCGGGACTAGCGGATGCCTACAATGAGCAGTTCTTC.

The chain carries TRBV19 and TRBJ2-1, with 9 bases lining up with TRBD2. V was clipped by 5 bases and J by 8 bases; unmatched bases: 13. This CDR3 region has 16 residues. Per germline, CDR1 LNHDA and CDR2 SQIVND (reference sequence). CDR3 nucleotide sequence: TGTGCCAGTAGTGTCCAGGGCGGGAGGGCCCTCGATGAGCAGTTCTTC. Amino acid sequence: CASSVQGGRALDEQFF.

The chain uses TRBV19 and TRBJ2-1, with 12 nucleotides matching TRBD2. V trimming: 3 bases; J trimming: 7 bases; junction bases outside the gene matches: 4. The CDR3 is 15 residues long. The germline CDR1 and CDR2 sequences are LNHDA and SQIVND (reference sequence). CDR3 sequence (DNA): TGTGCCAGTAGTATCCTAGCGGGAGGGAAGAATGAGCAGTTCTTC. Encoded protein: CASSILAGGKNEQFF. Supplemented by reference TRBV19 and TRBJ2-1, the full variable domain reads DGGITQSPKYLFRKEGQNVTLSCEQNLNHDAMYWYRQDPGQGLRLIYYSQIVNDFQKGDIAEGYSVSREKKESFPLTVTSAQKNPTAFYLCASSILAGGKNEQFFGPGTRLTVL.

This clonotype was counted many times. The rearrangement joins TRBV3-1 to TRBJ2-5; D is ambiguous. CDR3 length equals 12 residues. In germline, CDR1 is LGHDT, CDR2 YNNKEL (reference sequence). The V end was cut by 3 bases, the J end by 5 bases, with 7 bases between. The CDR3 DNA follows: TGTGCCAGCAGCCAGGTCGTGGAGACCCAGTACTTC. It specifies CASSQVVETQYF.

Points on this clonotype: One end of the junction varies from germline; a read error may be responsible. The chain couples TRBV10-3 to TRBJ2-2; D is perhaps TRBD2 (6 bases). CDR3 length: 14 amino acids. Germline CDR1 ENHRY, CDR2 SYGVKD. The DNA of the CDR3 is TGTGCCATCAGGGGGACTCTAGGAACCGGGGAGCTGTCTTTT. Translated, it gives CAIRGTLGTGELSF.